This T cell receptor beta chain was identified in a study of PD-1 blockade in classical Hodgkin lymphoma (dated by TCRdb to the early 2020s). Concerning the study at large: Nivolumab dosing was 3 mg/kg intravenously every 2 weeks, continuing until either disease progression or unacceptable toxicity. The study used CyTOF and TCR beta sequencing to define a peripheral blood immune signature of response to PD-1 blockade in classical Hodgkin lymphoma. The paper's findings and limits, for the study overall: Among trial patients, those achieving complete response had baseline diversity similar to that of newly diagnosed patients, while diversity was significantly lower in partial responders and progressors. Baseline TCR diversity was reported to be lower in newly diagnosed patients than in healthy donors and to be lower still in relapsed/refractory patients. A significant rise by C4D1 was seen in CD4+ but not CD8+ TCR diversity (p=0.0027 vs p=0.16), with the rise being most apparent in complete responders (p=0.02). Only a single clinical trial cohort was studied, and what caused the repertoire differences, possibly disease activity or prior therapy, remained undefined. Diversity was lower in patients who began nivolumab less than 1 year after ASCT, so these patients were left out of later analyses to avoid confounding by immune reconstitution.

This sample's time point label indicates: cycle 2 day 1 (C2D1) of nivolumab. Every trial patient had relapsed following autologous stem cell transplantation, and prior brentuximab vedotin exposure was what differed among cohorts A, B and C. The trial cohort comprised 56 patients with relapsed/refractory classical Hodgkin lymphoma whose best overall responses were complete response, partial response or progressive disease. In the multi-cohort phase II CheckMate 205 trial, trial patients received single-agent nivolumab. An independent review committee assessed best overall response by applying the 2007 International Working Group response criteria. PBMCs from the trial were collected at three points: immediately before nivolumab initiation (C1D1), and during therapy at cycle 2 day 1 and cycle 4 day 1. Peripheral blood was collected in 8 mL Vacutainer Cell Preparation Tubes, from which PBMCs were isolated by centrifugation and then cryopreserved.

Genomic DNA was isolated using the Qiagen DNeasy kit from unsorted PBMCs as well as from negatively selected CD4+ and CD8+ fractions. TCR beta CDR3 regions were subjected to amplification by immunoSEQ multiplex PCR with primers that anneal to V and J segments. A synthetic immune receptor repertoire was used to minimize amplification bias, and any residual bias was removed computationally once sequencing was done. The original methods were these. Repertoire diversity was quantified as the Shannon entropy index using custom Python scripts. Unsorted, CD4+ and CD8+ repertoires were analyzed separately, except in combined analyses where CD4+ and CD8+ sequences were merged in silico. A clone was considered expanded if an increase in frequency of at least 2-fold after treatment relative to C1D1 was found, and a pseudocount of 0.5 was applied to clones undetected at baseline. Singleton clones were defined as clones with 0 or 1 copy at C1D1, and non-singleton clones were defined as clones with 2 or more copies. Clones expanded in unsorted samples were labelled as CD4+, CD8+ or unknown by matching protein sequences in sorted samples from the same patient. Wilcoxon tests on paired samples were used to test changes in diversity from C1D1 to C4D1. The source is immuneACCESS, and TCRdb retained only in-frame sequences with V and J called. Part of the clones is not carried over; for the studies checked, unresolved V genes explain less than half of this, and the remainder is unexplained. The DNA was the basis for D and trimming; V, J and clone size are from that table. For this sample the table gives 90,000 or so clones, of which approximately 91% were detected only once. The ten largest clones add up to over 2% of the sample.

For CDR1 and CDR2, the germline V gene (reference sequence) lists SGHNT and YYREEE. V is cut by 4 bases and J by 0 bases, and the space between the germline ends is 15 bases. Its CDR3 holds 16 amino acids, cysteine through phenylalanine. The entry retains the CDR3 DNA only, 48 bases that are in frame from base 1. For this clone: Its antigen is currently not known. No much larger clone exists at a distance of one base, and base qualities are not known.

The chain is made from TRBV5-4 and TRBJ2-3; TRBD2 is perhaps the D gene, given 5 matching bases. The clonotype comes from a human donor with classical Hodgkin lymphoma. Sequenced material: peripheral blood mononuclear cells (PBMCs), taken before the second cycle of nivolumab. The CDR3 region has the sequence CASSLAHDWSTDTQYF. The sequence in DNA is TGTGCCAGCAGCCTAGCTCACGATTGGAGCACAGATACGCAGTATTTT.